This entry describes one TCR beta chain. Data came from immunoSEQ multiplex PCR; TCRdb stores just in-frame clones and leaves some out. The sample lists 800,000 to 1,200,000 clones, approximately 78% seen once, with roughly 0.56% in the top ten. CDR3 length: 18 residues. Trimming removed 3 bases from V and 0 bases from J, with 20 bases in between. Germline CDR1 reads SGHDN; CDR2 reads FVKESK. This sample was included in a study of shared clonotypes between healthy human individuals. Study in general: A couple of women and three men aged 18 to 49 served as donors.

This receptor was obtained from a man aged 18 to 30 in good health. Some clones in this sample may be carry-over from other donors' samples. The genes are TRBV14 and TRBJ1-2; D unclear. The sequencing sample was made of memory CD4+ T cells from PBMCs. Specified subset: CD45RA-negative fraction. The CDR3 reads CASSHLLPGYGANYGYTF. The CDR3, as DNA: TGTGCCAGCAGCCATTTACTCCCGGGATACGGCGCTAACTATGGCTACACCTTC.